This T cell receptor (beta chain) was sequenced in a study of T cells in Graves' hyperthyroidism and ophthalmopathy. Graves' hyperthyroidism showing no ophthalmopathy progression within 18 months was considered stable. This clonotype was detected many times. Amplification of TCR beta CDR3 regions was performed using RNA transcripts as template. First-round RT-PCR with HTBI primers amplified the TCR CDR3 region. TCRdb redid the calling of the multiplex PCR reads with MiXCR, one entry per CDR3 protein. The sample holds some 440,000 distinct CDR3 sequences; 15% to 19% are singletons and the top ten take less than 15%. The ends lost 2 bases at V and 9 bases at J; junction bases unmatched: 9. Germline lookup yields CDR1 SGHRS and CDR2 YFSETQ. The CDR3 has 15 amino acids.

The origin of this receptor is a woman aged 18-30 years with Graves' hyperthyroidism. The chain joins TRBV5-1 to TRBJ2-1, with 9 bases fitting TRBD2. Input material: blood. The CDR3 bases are TGCGCCAGCAGCTTTCAAGCGGGAGGATCTAGTGAGCAGTTCTTC. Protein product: CASSFQAGGSSEQFF.